This T cell receptor beta chain originates from a study of regulatory T cells in long-lasting Graves disease. This sample's time point: newly diagnosed GD, antithyroid drugs for less than 3 months. PBMC RNA was the source of the TCR library. To make TCR beta libraries, researchers used iRepertoire HTBI primers and Arm-PCR of CDR3 regions. TCRdb ran MiXCR on the multiplex PCR reads and lists one entry per CDR3 protein. Of approximately 480,000 distinct CDR3 sequences detected, around 15% appear once; the ten largest clones hold over 9%. Germline lookup yields CDR1 MDHEN and CDR2 SYDVKM. The CDR3 is 12 residues long. Trimming took 6 bases from V and 6 from J, leaving 11 bases between them. This clonotype appeared many times. Its antigen is as yet unknown. Study-wide results and caveats: The study found lower TCR diversity in persistent Graves' patients than in newly diagnosed ones.

A further study also used this sample, focusing on T cells in Graves' hyperthyroidism and ophthalmopathy. This second study says: Exclusion criteria comprised uncontrolled infection, other autoimmune disease, pregnancy or lactation. Orbital computed tomography and thyroid ultrasound, together with serum TRAb and thyroxine and clinical symptoms, were used for diagnoses.

The rearrangement links TRBV28 to TRBJ2-5; tentative D call: TRBD2 (5 bases). This TCR derives from a man in his forties with Graves disease. Material: peripheral blood mononuclear cells (PBMCs), obtained at new diagnosis, from a patient treated with antithyroid drugs. CDR3 residues: CASRGSGKTQYF. The CDR3 nucleotides are TGTGCCAGCAGGGGATCCGGGAAGACCCAGTACTTC.